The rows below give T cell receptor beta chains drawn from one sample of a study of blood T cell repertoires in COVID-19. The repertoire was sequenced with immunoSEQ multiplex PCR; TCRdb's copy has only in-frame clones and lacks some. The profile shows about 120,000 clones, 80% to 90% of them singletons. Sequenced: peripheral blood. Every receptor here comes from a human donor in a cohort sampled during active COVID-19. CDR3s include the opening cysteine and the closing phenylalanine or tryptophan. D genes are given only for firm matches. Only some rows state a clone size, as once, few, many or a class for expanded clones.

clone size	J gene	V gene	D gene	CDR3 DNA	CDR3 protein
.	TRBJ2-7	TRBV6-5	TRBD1	TGTGCCAGCAGCCCCCGGGACAGGGGATACGAGCAGTACTTC	CASSPRDRGYEQYF
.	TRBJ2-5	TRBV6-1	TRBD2	TGTGCCAGCAGTGAAGCAAGAAGCGGGGGAAAGACCCAGTACTTC	CASSEARSGGKTQYF
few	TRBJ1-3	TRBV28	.	TGTGCCAGCACCCCTAATAGTCTGGACACCATATATTTT	CASTPNSLDTIYF
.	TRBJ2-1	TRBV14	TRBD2	TGTGCCAGCAGCCAAGAGGCCCCCGGACTAGCGGGGGTTGAGCAGTTCTTC	CASSQEAPGLAGVEQFF
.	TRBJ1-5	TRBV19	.	TGTGCCAGCCGAATCGGAGGAGGAAGCAATCAGCCCCAGCATTTT	CASRIGGGSNQPQHF
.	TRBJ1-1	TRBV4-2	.	TGTGCCAGCAGCCAAGAGGTAGGGGGGGCGGGTGAAGCTTTCTTT	CASSQEVGGAGEAFF
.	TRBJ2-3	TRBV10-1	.	TGCGCCAGCAGTGACGGCGGGGGCACAGATACGCAGTATTTT	CASSDGGGTDTQYF
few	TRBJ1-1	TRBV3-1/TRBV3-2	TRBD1	TGTGCCAGCAGCCAGCACGACAGGGAGGAAGCTTTCTTT	CASSQHDREEAFF
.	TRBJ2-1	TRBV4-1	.	TGCGCCAGCAGCCAAGAATCCCTACGCGGTGAGCAGTTCTTC	CASSQESLRGEQFF
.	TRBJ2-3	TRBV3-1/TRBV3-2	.	TGTGCCAGCAGCCAAGAGGCGGTAGATACGCAGTATTTT	CASSQEAVDTQYF
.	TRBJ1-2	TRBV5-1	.	TGCGCCAGCAGCTTGAATTCAGGGGTCGGCTACACCTTC	CASSLNSGVGYTF
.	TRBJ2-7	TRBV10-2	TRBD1	TGCGCCAGCCTGGACCTAGGGGGACAGGGGGCCACAACTACGCTCGAGCAGTACTTC	CASLDLGGQGATTTLEQYF
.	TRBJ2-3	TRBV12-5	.	TGTGCTAGTGGTTCCCCCCTCGGGAGTGGCCTGAGCACAGATACGCAGTATTTT	CASGSPLGSGLSTDTQYF
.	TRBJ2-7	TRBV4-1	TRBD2	TGCGCCAGCAGCCGCGGACTAGCGGGGGGGACCAACGAGCAGTACTTC	CASSRGLAGGTNEQYF
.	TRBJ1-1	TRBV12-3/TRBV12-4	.	TGTGCCAGCAGTTTTAGTACTGAAGCTTTCTTT	CASSFSTEAFF
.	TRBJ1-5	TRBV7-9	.	TGTGCCAGCACCCCGGGAGGGTCTCAGCCCCAGCATTTT	CASTPGGSQPQHF
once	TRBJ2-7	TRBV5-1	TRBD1	TGCGCCAGCAGCTTGGAACCGGGACAGGGGGCTTCCTACGAGCAGTACTTC	CASSLEPGQGASYEQYF
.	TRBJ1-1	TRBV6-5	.	TGTGCCAGCAGACCTCCGACAGGAAACACTGAAGCTTTCTTT	CASRPPTGNTEAFF
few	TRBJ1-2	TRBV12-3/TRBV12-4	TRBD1	TGTGCCAGCAGTCTCCGGGACAGCTATGGCTACACCTTC	CASSLRDSYGYTF
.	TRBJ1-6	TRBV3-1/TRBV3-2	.	TGTGCCAGCAGCCAAGGAACAGCCGTTCGGGGTTCACCCCTCCACTTT	CASSQGTAVRGSPLHF
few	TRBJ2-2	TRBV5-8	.	TGTGCCAGCAGCTTGGTCAGGGTGGACACCGGGGAGCTGTTTTTT	CASSLVRVDTGELFF
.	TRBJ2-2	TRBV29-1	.	TGCAGCGCATTCTACACCGGGGAGCTGTTTTTT	CSAFYTGELFF
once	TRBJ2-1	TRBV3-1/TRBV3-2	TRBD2	TGTGCCAGCAGCCAAAGTATGTGGGGACTAGCGGGGGTTGATGAGCAGTTCTTC	CASSQSMWGLAGVDEQFF
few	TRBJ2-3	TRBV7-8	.	TGTGCCAGCAGCTTAGGACTAGAAGGTTACACAGATACGCAGTATTTT	CASSLGLEGYTDTQYF
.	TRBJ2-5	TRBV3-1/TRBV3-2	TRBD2	TGTGCCAGCAGGACTAGCGGGGCCCAAGAGACCCAGTACTTC	CASRTSGAQETQYF
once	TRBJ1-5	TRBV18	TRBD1	TGTGCCAGCTCGGGGACAGGGGGAGATCAGCCCCAGCATTTT	CASSGTGGDQPQHF
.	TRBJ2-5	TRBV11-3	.	TGTGCCAGCAGCTTTACAAGCCAAGAGACCCAGTACTTC	CASSFTSQETQYF
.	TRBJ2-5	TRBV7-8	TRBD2	TGTGCCAGCAGCTCTTTACTAGCGGGGGGGCAAGAGACCCAGTACTTC	CASSSLLAGGQETQYF
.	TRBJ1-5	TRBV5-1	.	TGCGCCAGCAGCTTGGCGGGATGGGGACAGCCCCAGCATTTT	CASSLAGWGQPQHF
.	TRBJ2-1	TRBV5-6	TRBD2	TGTGCCAGCAGCTTGGGGCCCGCGGGGGGTTACAATGAGCAGTTCTTC	CASSLGPAGGYNEQFF